These 23 T cell receptor beta chains originate from one sample sequenced in a study of shared clonotypes between healthy human individuals. Profiling relied on immunoSEQ multiplex PCR, and the TCRdb table lists in-frame clones only, not all of them. The data show more than 2 million clones, around 93% seen once. Naive CD8 populations comprised CD45RO-negative cells positively selected for CCR7, excluding terminally differentiated effector memory CD45RA+ cells. Sequenced sample: naive CD8+ T cells from PBMCs. The receptors derive from a man aged 18 to 29 in good health. Some clones in this sample may be carry-over from other donors' samples.

As regards this clone: Other DNA sequences in the same sample also yield this CDR3. The rearrangement joins TRBV7-9 to TRBJ2-3, with 10 nucleotides matching TRBD2. CDR3 length: 16 residues. Unmatched junction bases numbered 8, after V lost 4 bases and J lost 4 bases. Germline values: CDR1 SEHNR, CDR2 FQNEAQ (reference sequence). The CDR3 nucleotides are TGTGCCAGCAGCTCCACAGCGGGAGGGCCCTCAGATACGCAGTATTTT. Translating gives CASSSTAGGPSDTQYF.

V gene TRBV6-5 combines with J gene TRBJ2-1; TRBD2 agrees at 13 bases. The CDR3 is made up of 13 amino acids. CDR1 is MNHEY, CDR2 SVGAGI, per germline. The V segment lost 10 bases and the J segment 9 bases; nucleotides outside the gene matches: 6. CDR3 bases: TGTGCCATCGGGACTAGCGGGACTGGTGAGCAGTTCTTC. It translates to CAIGTSGTGEQFF.

This chain links TRBV10-3 with TRBJ2-2, with D perhaps matching TRBD1 (6 bases). V was pared by 2 bases and J by 4 bases, with 14 bases between. Germline loops: CDR1 ENHRY, CDR2 SYGVKD. This CDR3 contains 16 residues. CDR3 loop: CAISEGTHSGTGELFF. The CDR3 bases are TGTGCCATCAGTGAGGGGACACACTCCGGCACCGGGGAGCTGTTTTTT.

The CDR3 here is CASSLAAGGWETQYF. DNA for the CDR3: TGTGCCAGCAGCTTAGCCGCCGGGGGCTGGGAGACCCAGTACTTC. The genes are TRBV7-9 and TRBJ2-5; D possibly matches TRBD1 or TRBD2 (6 bases each). CDR3 length: 15 amino acids. Germline CDR1 is SEHNR and CDR2 is FQNEAQ (reference sequence). V lost 0 bases and J 5 bases, leaving 13 bases between the germline ends. Full variable domain (outside the CDR3, taken from reference TRBV7-9 and TRBJ2-5): DTGVSQNPRHKITKRGQNVTFRCDPISEHNRLYWYRQTLGQGPEFLTYFQNEAQLEKSRLLSDRFSAERPKGSFSTLEIQRTEQGDSAMYLCASSLAAGGWETQYFGPGTRLLVL.

V is TRBV29-1 and J is TRBJ1-2; the D gene is possibly TRBD1 (5 bases). CDR3 size: 14 residues. V lost 5 bases and J 1 base, leaving 14 bases between the germline ends. Looked up from germline, CDR1 is SQVTM and CDR2 is ANQGSEA. The CDR3 DNA reads TGCAGCGTTATTAGCGGGACGGATAACTATGGCTACACCTTC. It codes for CSVISGTDNYGYTF. Together with reference TRBV29-1 and TRBJ1-2, the CDR3 gives the full variable domain: SAVISQKPSRDICQRGTSLTIQCQVDSQVTMMFWYRQQPGQSLTLIATANQGSEATYESGFVIDKFPISRPNLTFSTLTVSNMSPEDSSIYLCSVISGTDNYGYTFGSGTRLTVV.

The gene calls are TRBV29-1 and TRBJ1-2; 9 bases are shared with TRBD1. The CDR3 consists of 15 residues. CDR1 is SQVTM, CDR2 ANQGSEA, per germline. The V and J ends lost 0 bases and 3 bases, in that order; junction bases with no gene match: 5. As DNA, the CDR3 is TGCAGCGTTGAAGATAGATGGGACAGGGACTATGGCTACACCTTC. It is translated as CSVEDRWDRDYGYTF.

This chain uses TRBV11-1 with TRBJ2-1; TRBD2 might be the D (5 bases). This CDR3 has 12 amino acids. CDR1 is SGHAT and CDR2 is FQDESV in the germline V gene (reference sequence). V was pared by 4 bases and J by 5 bases, with 6 bases between. The CDR3 sequence is CASSSGNNEQFF. DNA for the CDR3: TGTGCCAGCAGCTCGGGAAACAATGAGCAGTTCTTC.

Only a few counts were recorded for this clone. This chain uses TRBV9 with TRBJ1-1, with D hard to call. The V gene's germline CDR1 is SGDLS and CDR2 YYNGEE. V was cut by 0 bases and J by 2 bases, with 11 bases left in between. This CDR3 contains 15 residues. The CDR3 here is CASSVATAINTEAFF. CDR3 sequence (DNA): TGTGCCAGCAGCGTAGCTACAGCGATAAACACTGAAGCTTTCTTT.

V usage is TRBV28 and J usage is TRBJ2-5; maybe TRBD1 (6 bases). CDR1 is MDHEN, CDR2 SYDVKM, per germline. The CDR3 has 14 amino acids. Trimming took off 7 bases at V and 1 base at J, with 13 bases between the two ends. The CDR3 loop reads CASTVRDTQETQYF. The CDR3 DNA follows: TGTGCCAGCACCGTCCGGGACACCCAAGAGACCCAGTACTTC.

J is TRBJ1-2 and V is TRBV27; D is undetermined. Germline V lookup: CDR1 MNHEY, CDR2 SMNVEV (reference sequence). The CDR3 consists of 11 residues. V was clipped by 10 bases and J by 4 bases, with 10 bases between them. Here the CDR3 reads CATRAGYGYTF. The CDR3 bases are TGTGCCACCCGAGCCGGCTATGGCTACACCTTC.

The chain employs TRBV4-3 and TRBJ2-1; 12 bases fit TRBD2. Germline V gene lookup returns CDR1 LGHNA and CDR2 YSLEER. This CDR3 is 19 amino acids long. J lost 5 bases, V lost 3 bases, and 14 bases had no gene match. CDR3: CASSQGRASGRAPDNEQFF. The DNA of the CDR3 is TGCGCCAGCAGCCAGGGCCGGGCTAGCGGGAGGGCACCGGACAATGAGCAGTTCTTC.

The chain employs TRBV4-1 and TRBJ2-7; 9 nucleotides agree with TRBD1. CDR3 length equals 14 residues. Germline V CDR1 and CDR2: MGHRA, YSYEKL. With 4 bases clipped from V and 6 bases from J, the junction kept 7 bases outside the gene matches. The CDR3 here is CASSRGQGLGEQYF. As DNA, the CDR3 is TGCGCCAGCAGCCGCGGACAGGGGTTGGGCGAGCAGTACTTC.

The count of this clone is one. This chain links TRBV7-9 with TRBJ1-5; D not certain. Germline-derived CDR1 and CDR2 are SEHNR and FQNEAQ (reference sequence). V was cut by 1 base and J by 6 bases, with 7 bases left in between. The CDR3 loop spans 13 amino acids. CDR3 residues: CASSLGFSQPQHF. The CDR3 DNA follows: TGTGCCAGCAGCTTAGGATTCTCTCAGCCCCAGCATTTT.

This clone was found a few times. This CDR3 is also generated by other DNA sequences in the sample. V usage is TRBV19 and J usage is TRBJ1-1, with no clear D. V was clipped by 2 bases and J by 1 base, with 5 bases between them. Germline CDR1 is LNHDA and CDR2 is SQIVND (reference sequence). This CDR3 contains 13 residues. The CDR3 protein is CASSIFPNTEAFF. The CDR3 DNA follows: TGTGCCAGTAGTATATTCCCGAACACTGAAGCTTTCTTT.

CDR3 bases: TGTGCCAGCAGTCCAAACAGGGCTACCGGGGAGCTGTTTTTT. Translated, it gives CASSPNRATGELFF. The chain joins TRBV6-5 to TRBJ2-2; D perhaps matches TRBD1 (6 bases). The CDR3 runs to 14 residues. Trimming took off 5 bases at V and 5 bases at J, with 12 bases between the two ends. Germline CDR1 MNHEY, CDR2 SVGAGI.

The rearrangement links TRBV11-2 to TRBJ1-4; D not resolved. The CDR3 has 15 residues. In germline, CDR1 is SGHAT, CDR2 FQNNGV. The V and J ends lost 6 bases and 5 bases respectively, with 16 bases between them. CDR3 coding DNA: TGTGCCAGCAGTCGTATGCAGGTTCTCAATGAAAAACTGTTTTTT. It encodes CASSRMQVLNEKLFF.

This clone is a singleton in its sample. This CDR3 is CASRYSGINEQFF. The DNA of the CDR3 is TGTGCCAGCAGATATAGCGGGATAAATGAGCAGTTCTTC. The chain carries TRBV27 and TRBJ2-1, with 8 nucleotides matching TRBD2. CDR3 length: 13 residues. V lost 6 bases, J lost 7 bases, and 5 bases stayed unmatched. Germline lookup yields CDR1 MNHEY and CDR2 SMNVEV (reference sequence).

This rearrangement joins TRBV25-1 to TRBJ2-7; no clear D gene. V shed 2 bases and J shed 5 bases, with 22 bases lying between them. CDR1 is MGHDK, CDR2 SYGVNS, per germline. The CDR3 consists of 17 residues. The CDR3 loop is CASSEGRIGVLLDEQYF. The CDR3 bases are TGTGCCAGCAGTGAAGGTCGCATAGGCGTATTGTTGGACGAGCAGTACTTC.

V and J are TRBV14 and TRBJ2-1; 12 nucleotides line up with TRBD2. Per the germline V gene, CDR1 is SGHDN and CDR2 is FVKESK. The V gene end was trimmed by 4 bases and the J gene end by 9 bases; junction bases not matched to a gene: 10. The CDR3 totals 16 residues. CDR3 DNA sequence: TGTGCCAGCAGCCCTTGGACTAGCGGGGCCAGCGGTGAGCAGTTCTTC. Its translation is CASSPWTSGASGEQFF.

The chain is built from TRBV7-9 and TRBJ2-1; D perhaps matches TRBD1 (10 bases). From germline, CDR1 is SEHNR and CDR2 FQNEAQ (reference sequence). This CDR3 is built from 16 residues. The V end was cut by 5 bases, the J end by 9 bases, with 23 bases between. CDR3 nucleotides: TGTGCCAGCAGCGGGGGACAGGGGACTAGCTTGGTTGAGCAGTTCTTC. This codes for CASSGGQGTSLVEQFF.

The chain has TRBV19 and TRBJ2-2; tentatively, D is TRBD2 (7 bases). Trimming took 9 bases from V and 3 from J, leaving 26 bases between them. The CDR3 loop spans 18 amino acids. CDR1 is LNHDA, CDR2 SQIVND, per germline (reference sequence). The CDR3, as DNA: TGTGCCAGCTGGGGGGGCGACCTTGCGGGACGGGACACCGGGGAGCTGTTTTTT. Residues: CASWGGDLAGRDTGELFF.

J is TRBJ1-2 and V is TRBV4-3; 11 nucleotides agree with TRBD1. Germline V gene sequence: CDR1 LGHNA, CDR2 YSLEER. The CDR3 totals 16 residues. With 3 bases clipped from V and 8 bases from J, the junction kept 11 bases outside the gene matches. The CDR3 DNA is TGCGCCAGCAGCCAGTCCGCCGGGACAGGGGGAGGAGGCTACACCTTC. Translation: CASSQSAGTGGGGYTF.

This chain connects TRBV30 to TRBJ1-5, with 7 bases lining up with TRBD1. Germline V CDR1 and CDR2: GTSNPN, SVGIG (reference sequence). CDR3 length: 15 residues. V lost 5 bases, J lost 5 bases, and 12 bases stayed unmatched. CDR3 nucleotides: TGTGCCTGGCGCCCTCGCGACAGGGAAGATCAGCCCCAGCATTTT. It encodes CAWRPRDREDQPQHF.